This T cell receptor (beta chain) came from a study of T-cell reconstitution after alpha-beta-depleted transplantation in children. As it was prepared, the TCRbeta library received unique molecular identifiers. MiXCR, applied by TCRdb to the PCR reads, yields one record per CDR3 protein. Among about 230,000 distinct CDR3 sequences listed, roughly a tenth were seen once. Trimming left V 6 bases short and J 5 bases short, with 26 bases between. The V gene's germline CDR1 is SQVTM and CDR2 ANQGSEA. The CDR3 loop spans 17 amino acids. The specimen comprised PBMCs from the stem cell graft donor, sampled from the stem cell graft. J is TRBJ2-1 and V is TRBV29-1; D is uncertain. This TCR derives from a human donor who donated a stem cell graft to a child with acute lymphoblastic leukemia. CDR3 bases: TGCAGCGTCTACGTGGCCAGCCAGAACGTTCCTCACAATGAGCAGTTCTTC. Its translation: CSVYVASQNVPHNEQFF.